Presented here are 10 T cell receptor beta chains from one specimen sequenced in a study of high-grade serous ovarian cancer treatment subgroups. Generated by immunoSEQ multiplex PCR, the TCRdb table keeps only in-frame clones and is missing some. This table holds thousands of clones, approximately 79% found once. The tumor samples were collected prior to definitive surgery or chemotherapy. The sample taken for sequencing was tumor tissue. All receptors come from a human donor with high-grade serous ovarian cancer.

V usage is TRBV19 and J usage is TRBJ1-2; D is perhaps TRBD1 (5 bases). V lost 3 bases and J lost 4, with 18 bases in between. CDR3 length: 16 amino acids. Germline lookup yields CDR1 LNHDA and CDR2 SQIVND (reference sequence). The CDR3 sequence is CASSIGRLWGGYGYTF. CDR3 sequence (DNA): TGTGCCAGTAGTATCGGACGGCTCTGGGGCGGCTATGGCTACACCTTC.

V usage is TRBV7-9 and J usage is TRBJ2-1; the match to TRBD1 covers 7 bases. V trimming: 5 bases; J trimming: 2 bases; junction bases outside the gene matches: 3. The CDR3 is 14 residues long. Per the germline V gene, CDR1 is SEHNR and CDR2 is FQNEAQ (reference sequence). In DNA form, the CDR3 reads TGTGCCAGCAGCCCCGGGACAGCCTACAATGAGCAGTTCTTC. It translates to CASSPGTAYNEQFF.

The chain uses TRBV6-1 and TRBJ1-1; maybe TRBD1 (5 bases). The CDR3 spans 11 residues. V shed 7 bases and J shed 8 bases, with 11 bases lying between them. Germline assignment: CDR1 MNHNS and CDR2 SASEGT. The CDR3 protein is CASNRGPEAFF. Here the CDR3 DNA reads TGTGCCAGCAACCGGGGCCCCGAAGCTTTCTTT.

The chain combines TRBV7-2 with TRBJ2-2; 8 bases map to TRBD2. The CDR3 is 15 residues long. The J segment lost 8 bases and the V segment lost 5 bases, leaving 10 bases of the junction unmatched. Germline values: CDR1 SGHTA, CDR2 FQGNSA. The CDR3 nucleotides read TGTGCCAGCAGCCCTCTAGCGGGCTCGGAGGGGGAGCTGTTTTTT. Amino acid sequence: CASSPLAGSEGELFF.

The chain joins TRBV28 to TRBJ2-2; the match to TRBD2 covers 7 bases. CDR3 length equals 17 residues. Germline V gives CDR1 MDHEN, CDR2 SYDVKM. J was trimmed by 1 base and V by 5 bases; bases with no gene match: 10. The DNA for the CDR3 is TGTGCCAGCAGTCCCTTGGGCGGGGGTAAGAACACCGGGGAGCTGTTTTTT. The encoded protein is CASSPLGGGKNTGELFF.

Only one count was recorded for this clone. The V call is TRBV9, the J call TRBJ2-5; 7 positions match TRBD2. This CDR3 region has 16 residues. Germline V gene data show CDR1 as SGDLS and CDR2 as YYNGEE. J gave up 4 bases and V 1 base, and 10 bases lay outside the gene matches. The CDR3, as DNA: TGTGCCAGCAGCGTATACCTGGGGGAGGGTGGAGAGACCCAGTACTTC. This sequence encodes CASSVYLGEGGETQYF.

The chain has TRBV7-8 and TRBJ1-3, with D unclear. With 5 bases removed from V and 7 bases from J, the gap between germline ends came to 9 bases. This CDR3 has 12 residues. Germline-derived CDR1 and CDR2 are SGHVS and FQNEAQ. The CDR3 loop is CASSPFRNTIYF. The DNA of the CDR3 is TGTGCCAGCAGCCCTTTCCGCAACACCATATATTTT.

V is TRBV18 and J is TRBJ1-2; D is possibly TRBD1 (6 bases). This CDR3 comprises 13 residues. Germline V CDR1 and CDR2: KGHSH, LQKENI. The V end lost 3 bases, the J end lost 7 bases, and 12 bases lay between the germline ends. Here the CDR3 DNA reads TGTGCCAGCTCACCCTCGACAGGAGCTGGCTACACCTTC. Its protein product is CASSPSTGAGYTF.

The V gene is TRBV21-1, the J gene TRBJ2-3; no DNA check was done on the table's D call, TRBD2. TRBV21-1 is an annotated pseudogene. This CDR3 comprises 16 residues. DNA of the CDR3: TGTGCCAGCAGCAAAGCGTCGGGAGCCCCCGCAGATACGCAGTATTTT. This codes for CASSKASGAPADTQYF.

This clone appeared a few times. This chain's CDR3 is CASSVLMGSYTF. The CDR3 DNA follows: TGTGCCAGCAGCGTACTTATGGGTAGCTACACCTTC. The rearrangement joins TRBV9 to TRBJ1-2; D is uncertain. CDR3 length equals 12 residues. V lost 1 base to trimming and J lost 9 bases, with 10 bases between them. The germline V gene encodes CDR1 SGDLS and CDR2 YYNGEE.